This TCR beta chain was sequenced for a study of CD8+CD57+ T cells in acquired aplastic anemia. Study-wide background: Isolated CD4+ and CD8+ cells, once sorted, yielded DNA averaging roughly 3 ug. The average read count for CD4+ cells in healthy donors was around 11 million.

The TCR beta profiling, which covered VDJ combination and CDR3 sequence, was carried out using genomic DNA as the template. TCRdb passed the reads through MiXCR, listing each CDR3 protein once. The sample records some 190,000 distinct CDR3 sequences, under 55% being singletons. Study-level results: Patients and controls turned out to have more than 25 CD8+ CDR3 sequences in common. Significant differences in CD8+ Simpson's diversity were not observed between patients and controls.

This clonotype was detected ten times or more. Its antigen is undetermined. V lost 5 bases to trimming and J lost 7 bases, with 15 bases between them. This CDR3 comprises 14 residues. V gene TRBV12-3 or TRBV12-4 combines with J gene TRBJ1-5, with a tentative D call TRBD1 (6 bases). The sequence came from a human donor in good health. Sequencing used sorted CD4+, CD8+, or CD8+CD57+ T cells (not recorded which) from PBMCs. CDR3 in amino acids: CASSNNRASQPQHF. CDR3 DNA: TGTGCCAGCAGTAATAACAGGGCCTCCCAGCCCCAGCATTTT.